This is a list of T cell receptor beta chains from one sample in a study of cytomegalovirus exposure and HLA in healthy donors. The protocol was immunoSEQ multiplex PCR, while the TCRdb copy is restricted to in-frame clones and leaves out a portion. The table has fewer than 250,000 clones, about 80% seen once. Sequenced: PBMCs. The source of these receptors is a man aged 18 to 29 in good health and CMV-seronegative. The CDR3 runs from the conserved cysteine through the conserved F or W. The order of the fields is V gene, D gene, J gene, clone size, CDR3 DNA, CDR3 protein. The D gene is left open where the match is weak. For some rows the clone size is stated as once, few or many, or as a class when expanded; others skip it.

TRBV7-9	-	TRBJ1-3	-	TGTGCCAGCAGCGCATGGGCGGGGGATCCAGGAAACACCATATATTTT	CASSAWAGDPGNTIYF
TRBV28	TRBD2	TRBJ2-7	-	TGTGCCAGCAGTAAGCGGGAGGCTCCCCACGAGCAGTACTTC	CASSKREAPHEQYF
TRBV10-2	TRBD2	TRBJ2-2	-	TGCGCCAGCAAACCTAGCGGGACCGGGGAGCTGTTTTTT	CASKPSGTGELFF
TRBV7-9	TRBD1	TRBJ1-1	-	TGTGCCAGCAGCTTCCGGGACAGTGGGACTGAAGCTTTCTTT	CASSFRDSGTEAFF
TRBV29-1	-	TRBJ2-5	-	TGCAGCGTTGAAACGTGGAACAGGCAAGAGACCCAGTACTTC	CSVETWNRQETQYF
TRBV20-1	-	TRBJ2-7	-	TGCAGTGCTAGAGTTATAAACGAGCAGTACTTC	CSARVINEQYF
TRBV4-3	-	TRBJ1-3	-	TGCGCCAGCAGCCAAGTAGGGGGAGGGGGAAACACCATATATTTT	CASSQVGGGGNTIYF
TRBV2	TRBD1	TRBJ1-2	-	TGTGCCAGCAGCGAGACAGGGGGCAACTATGGCTACACCTTC	CASSETGGNYGYTF
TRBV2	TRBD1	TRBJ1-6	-	TGTGCCAGCACCGACGGACAGGGGATCGGATCACCCCTCCACTTT	CASTDGQGIGSPLHF
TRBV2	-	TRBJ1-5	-	TGTGCCAGCAGGGGGGCAGAACCTAGGGGCAATCAGCCCCAGCATTTT	CASRGAEPRGNQPQHF
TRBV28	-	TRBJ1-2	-	TGTGCCAGCAGCCCGGAGGCGCTTGGCTACACCTTC	CASSPEALGYTF
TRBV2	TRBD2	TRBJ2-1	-	TGTGCCAGTAATGCACTAGCGGGAGGCAATGAGCAGTTCTTC	CASNALAGGNEQFF
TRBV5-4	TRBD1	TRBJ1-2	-	TGTGCCAGCAGGCCGGACAGGGGCCATGGCTACACCTTC	CASRPDRGHGYTF
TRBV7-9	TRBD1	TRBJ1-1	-	TGTTCCAGCAGCTTAGATCAGGGGGCGCGGACTGAAGCTTTCTTT	CSSSLDQGARTEAFF
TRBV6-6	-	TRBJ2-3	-	TGTGCCAGCAGTAGCCGGGATCACACAGATACGCAGTATTTT	CASSSRDHTDTQYF
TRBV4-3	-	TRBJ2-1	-	TGCGCCAGCAGCCCCGCTACCTACAATGAGCAGTTCTTC	CASSPATYNEQFF
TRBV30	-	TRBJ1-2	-	TGTGCCTGGAGTGTAAAAGCAGGCTGGATCTATGGCTACACCTTC	CAWSVKAGWIYGYTF
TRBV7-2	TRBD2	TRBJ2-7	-	TGTGCCAGCAGCGTATATAGCGGGATGGCCTACGAGCAGTACTTC	CASSVYSGMAYEQYF
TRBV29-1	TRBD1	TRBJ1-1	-	TGCAGCGGAAATAGACAGGGGACTGAAGCTTTCTTT	CSGNRQGTEAFF
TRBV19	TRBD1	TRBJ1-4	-	TGTGCCAGTAGTTCCTTGACAGGGGGAAATGAAAAACTGTTTTTT	CASSSLTGGNEKLFF
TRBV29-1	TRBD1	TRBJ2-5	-	TGCAGCGTTCCCGGACAGGGGGGCCTACAAGAAACCCAGTACTTC	CSVPGQGGLQETQYF
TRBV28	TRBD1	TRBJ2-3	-	TGTGCCAGCAGTCCCTGGACAGGGTTGGGGGGTAGCACAGATACGCAGTATTTT	CASSPWTGLGGSTDTQYF
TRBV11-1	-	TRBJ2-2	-	TGTGCCAGCAGCATCCATACAGGGACGAACACCGGGGAGCTGTTTTTT	CASSIHTGTNTGELFF
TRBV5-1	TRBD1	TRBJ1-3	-	TGCGCCAGCAGCACGGGACAGGCACTTGGAAACACCATATATTTT	CASSTGQALGNTIYF
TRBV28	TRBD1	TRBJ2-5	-	TGTGCCAGCAGTCACCCGACAGGGCTCCTGAGGGAGACCCAGTACTTC	CASSHPTGLLRETQYF
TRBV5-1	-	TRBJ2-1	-	TGCGCCAGCAGCTTGTATTCCAGCGCGAGCTCCTACAATGAGCAGTTCTTC	CASSLYSSASSYNEQFF
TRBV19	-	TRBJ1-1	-	TGTGCCAGTAGTATATCGGGGGGCGCGGGCACTGAAGCTTTCTTT	CASSISGGAGTEAFF
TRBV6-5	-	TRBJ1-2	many	TGTGCCAGCAGTCACACCCGGGACTCCTATGGCTACACCTTC	CASSHTRDSYGYTF
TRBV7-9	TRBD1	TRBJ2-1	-	TGTGCCAGCAGCTTAGAGGGGGCCCACTCGAATGAGCAGTTCTTC	CASSLEGAHSNEQFF
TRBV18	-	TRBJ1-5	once	TGTGCCAGCTCACCAGGTCCGGGTGGGACTATGTCCCAGCATTTT	CASSPGPGGTMSQHF
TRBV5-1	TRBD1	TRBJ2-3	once	TGCGCCAGCAGCCACGGACAGGTCAGCACAGATACGCAGTATTTT	CASSHGQVSTDTQYF
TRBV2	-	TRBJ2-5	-	TGTGCCAGCAGCCCCAGGGGGGTAGGAGAGACCCAGTACTTC	CASSPRGVGETQYF
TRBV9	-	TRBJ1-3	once	TGTGCCAGCAGCGTAGACAGCTCTGGAAACACCATATATTTT	CASSVDSSGNTIYF
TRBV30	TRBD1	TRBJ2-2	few	TGTGCCTGGAGTAGAAGCCGTACTTCAAACAGGGGAAGTAACCCGAACACCGGGGAGCTGTTTTTT	CAWSRSRTSNRGSNPNTGELFF
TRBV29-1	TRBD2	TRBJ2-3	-	TGCAGCGTTGTGGAGCGGGAGATAGATACGCAGTATTTT	CSVVEREIDTQYF
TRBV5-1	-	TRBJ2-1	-	TGCGCCAGCAGCTTGGACGGCGGGGCCTACAATGAGCAGTTCTTC	CASSLDGGAYNEQFF
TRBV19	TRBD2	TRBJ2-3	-	TGTGCCAGTAAGGAGCGGGGGGGGTTAGATACGCAGTATTTT	CASKERGGLDTQYF
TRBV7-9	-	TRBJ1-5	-	TGTGCCAGCAGCTTTCAGGGTAACCTCAATCAGCCCCAGCATTTT	CASSFQGNLNQPQHF
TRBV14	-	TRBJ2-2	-	TGTGCCAGCAGCCGAAAGGGGACCGGGGAGCTGTTTTTT	CASSRKGTGELFF
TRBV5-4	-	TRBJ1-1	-	TGTGCCAGCAGCCTACAGGGTAAGGGAGACACTGAAGCTTTCTTT	CASSLQGKGDTEAFF
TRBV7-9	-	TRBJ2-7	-	TGTGCCAGCAGCTTAGGCACATACAGGATCTACGAGCAGTACTTC	CASSLGTYRIYEQYF
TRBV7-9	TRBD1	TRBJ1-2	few	TGTGCCAGCAGGGCGGGACAGGGGCTTTACGGCTACACCTTC	CASRAGQGLYGYTF
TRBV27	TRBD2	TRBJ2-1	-	TGTGCCAGCAGTCGAGCGGGGATGGGGGAATACAATGAGCAGTTCTTC	CASSRAGMGEYNEQFF
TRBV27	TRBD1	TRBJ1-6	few	TGTGCCAGCAGTCCACGGTCCCAAGGACAGGGCTTGAATTCACCCCTCCACTTT	CASSPRSQGQGLNSPLHF
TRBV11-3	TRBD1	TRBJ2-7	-	TGTGCCAGCAGCTTAGCTGCAGGGGGCACCTACGAGCAGTACTTC	CASSLAAGGTYEQYF
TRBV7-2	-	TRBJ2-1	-	TGTGCCAGCAGCTTAGCGGGAGGCACCAGCTCCTACAATGAGCAGTTCTTC	CASSLAGGTSSYNEQFF
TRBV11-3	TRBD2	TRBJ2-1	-	TGTGCCAGCAGCTTAGGAGGTAGCGGGAATGAGCAGTTCTTC	CASSLGGSGNEQFF
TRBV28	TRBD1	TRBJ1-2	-	TGTGCCAGCACGCAGGGGGATGACTATGGCTACACCTTC	CASTQGDDYGYTF
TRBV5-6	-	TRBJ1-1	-	TGTGCCAGCAGCTTTCGGGGGGTGGGGTTGAACACTGAAGCTTTCTTT	CASSFRGVGLNTEAFF
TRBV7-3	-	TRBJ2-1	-	TGTGCCAGCAGCTCACAGGGTCAGGGGGAGCAGTTCTTC	CASSSQGQGEQFF
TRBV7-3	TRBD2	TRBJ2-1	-	TGTGCCAGCAGCCCTACTAGCGGGGACAATGAGCAGTTCTTC	CASSPTSGDNEQFF
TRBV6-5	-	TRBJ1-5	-	TGTGCCAGCAAAATCCGGGAGTATAGCAATCAGCCCCAGCATTTT	CASKIREYSNQPQHF